Following are 15 T cell receptor beta chains from one sample sequenced in a study of control samples from healthy donors and cancer patients. The table came from immunoSEQ multiplex PCR; TCRdb's copy has only in-frame clones and leaves some out. The sample gives some 120,000 clones, 93% of which show up once; roughly 2.5% is in the top ten. What was sequenced was blood. These receptors all come from a man in his thirties or forties in good health.

The chain is built from TRBV7-2 and TRBJ1-4; D perhaps matches TRBD1 (6 bases). The length of the CDR3 is 14 residues. Trimming took off 4 bases at V and 7 bases at J, with 13 bases between the two ends. The V gene's germline CDR1 is SGHTA and CDR2 FQGNSA. This CDR3 reads CASSSDSRGEKLFF. CDR3 in DNA: TGTGCCAGCAGCTCGGACAGTAGAGGTGAAAAACTGTTTTTT.

The chain carries TRBV5-8 and TRBJ2-5; 7 nucleotides align to TRBD2. The CDR3 contains 15 residues. Germline CDR1 and CDR2: SGHTS and YDEGEE. The ends lost 5 bases at V and 4 bases at J; junction bases unmatched: 11. DNA for the CDR3: TGTGCCAGCAGTTCGACGCGGACTAGTCGAGAGACCCAGTACTTC. The encoded protein is CASSSTRTSRETQYF.

The chain combines TRBV7-2 with TRBJ2-2, with D unresolved. Germline CDR1 SGHTA, CDR2 FQGNSA. Trimming took off 3 bases at V and 3 bases at J, with 5 bases between the two ends. The CDR3 loop spans 13 amino acids. The DNA for the CDR3 is TGTGCCAGCAGCTTTGCGGACACCGGGGAGCTGTTTTTT. It translates to CASSFADTGELFF.

The chain employs TRBV19 and TRBJ2-5; no clear D. CDR1 is LNHDA, CDR2 SQIVND, per germline (reference sequence). The CDR3 has 12 residues. The V end was cut by 3 bases, the J end by 5 bases, with 7 bases between. CDR3 region: CASSINGETQYF. The CDR3 DNA sequence: TGTGCCAGTAGTATTAACGGGGAGACCCAGTACTTC.

In nucleotides, the CDR3 is TGTGCCAGCAGCTTGGGGGGGCGGCCCCAGCATTTT. Translation: CASSLGGRPQHF. The chain is built from TRBV5-7 and TRBJ1-5; possibly TRBD1 for D (6 bases). TRBV5-7 is sorted into the ORF group, with uncertain function. The V end was cut by 0 bases, the J end by 9 bases, with 7 bases between. The CDR3 is made up of 12 amino acids.

V usage is TRBV3-1 (or the pseudogene TRBV3-2) and J usage is TRBJ2-2; D perhaps matches TRBD2 (6 bases). The CDR3 is 17 amino acids. Germline CDR1 and CDR2: LGHDT and YNNKEL (reference sequence). The germline V and J ends were trimmed by 0 bases and 4 bases, with 15 bases remaining between them. CDR3 protein: CASSQDSSGRGTGELFF. DNA of the CDR3: TGTGCCAGCAGCCAAGATTCAAGCGGGCGGGGCACCGGGGAGCTGTTTTTT.

The chain has TRBV11-2 and TRBJ1-2; maybe TRBD1 (6 bases). Germline V gene data show CDR1 as SGHAT and CDR2 as FQNNGV. Trimming stripped 5 bases from V and 0 bases from J, with 19 bases between. The CDR3 totals 17 residues. Here the CDR3 DNA reads TGTGCCAGCAGCCTCCGGGGACAACCACTCCCTAACTATGGCTACACCTTC. Protein: CASSLRGQPLPNYGYTF.

The chain couples TRBV7-9 to TRBJ1-2; TRBD1 is a possible D gene (6 bases). V was cut by 5 bases and J by 2 bases, with 18 bases left in between. CDR3 size: 16 residues. Per germline, CDR1 SEHNR and CDR2 FQNEAQ (reference sequence). The CDR3 is CASSPFPGQGNYGYTF. For the CDR3, the DNA is TGTGCCAGCAGCCCATTCCCGGGACAAGGCAACTATGGCTACACCTTC.

CDR3: CASSAQGAGYTF. CDR3 sequence (DNA): TGTGCCAGCAGCGCACAGGGGGCTGGCTACACCTTC. The V call is TRBV9, the J call TRBJ1-2, with TRBD1 identical over 9 bases. This CDR3 contains 12 residues. Losses at the gene ends were 3 bases for V and 7 bases for J; bases not matched to a gene: 1. Per germline, CDR1 SGDLS and CDR2 YYNGEE.

The chain is built from TRBV6-6 and TRBJ1-2; D may be TRBD1 (5 bases). Germline CDR1 is MNHNY and CDR2 is SVGAGI (reference sequence). Trimming left V 4 bases short and J 2 bases short, with 14 bases between. There are 15 residues in the CDR3. The CDR3 loop reads CASSSGTDRNYGYTF. The CDR3 bases are TGTGCCAGCAGTTCCGGGACGGATAGAAACTATGGCTACACCTTC.

The chain carries TRBV6-4 and TRBJ1-1, with D perhaps TRBD1 (6 bases). CDR3 length: 17 residues. The V end lost 2 bases, the J end lost 3 bases, and 19 bases lay between the germline ends. In germline, CDR1 is MRHNA, CDR2 SNTAGT. CDR3 protein: CASSDRGNVLGDTEAFF. As DNA, the CDR3 is TGTGCCAGCAGTGACAGGGGGAATGTACTGGGAGACACTGAAGCTTTCTTT.

This chain uses TRBV6-2 or TRBV6-3 with TRBJ1-6, with 8 bases identical to TRBD1. The CDR3 consists of 16 residues. The V gene's germline CDR1 is MNHEY and CDR2 SVGEGT. J was trimmed by 8 bases and V by 7 bases; bases with no gene match: 13. CDR3 sequence (DNA): TGTGCCAGCACCCCGACGCCGGGACAGGTATATTCACCCCTCCACTTT. The encoded protein is CASTPTPGQVYSPLHF.

The chain recombines TRBV6-1 with TRBJ1-3; no definite D call. There are 15 residues in the CDR3. V lost 2 bases and J lost 0, with 8 bases in between. CDR1 is MNHNS, CDR2 SASEGT, per germline. The CDR3 spells CASSENQNSGNTIYF. CDR3 DNA: TGTGCCAGCAGTGAAAATCAGAACTCTGGAAACACCATATATTTT.

This clone is a singleton in its sample. The V call is TRBV9, the J call TRBJ1-3; D is ambiguous. The CDR3 is made up of 15 amino acids. Germline V lookup: CDR1 SGDLS, CDR2 YYNGEE. V lost 0 bases to trimming and J lost 0 bases, with 7 bases between them. The chain's CDR3 is CASSVGGSSGNTIYF. CDR3 in DNA: TGTGCCAGCAGCGTAGGAGGAAGCTCTGGAAACACCATATATTTT.

The rearrangement uses TRBV4-1 and TRBJ2-7, with TRBD2 as a possible D gene (5 bases). This CDR3 is built from 14 residues. V was shortened by 1 base and J by 0 bases, with 7 bases between the two germline ends. Per the germline V gene, CDR1 is MGHRA and CDR2 is YSYEKL. The CDR3 spells CASSQAEGSYEQYV. In DNA form, the CDR3 reads TGCGCCAGCAGCCAAGCCGAGGGCTCCTACGAGCAGTACGTC.